This T cell receptor beta chain was recorded in a study of immune evolution from preneoplasia to lung adenocarcinoma. General study findings and limits: Top clone share appeared to fall from AAH through AIS, MIA, adenocarcinoma. Clonality was highest in normal lung, lower in later-stage lesions apparently.

The CDR3 runs to 14 residues. Trimming removed 6 bases from V and 4 bases from J, with 10 bases in between. Germline V gene lookup returns CDR1 SGHTA and CDR2 FQGTGA. Turning to this clone: Its antigen is undetermined.

TCRdb's table, derived via immunoSEQ multiplex PCR, lists solely in-frame clones and lacks some. The sample contains just over 4,000 clones, 82% of which appear only once. The clonotype comes from a donor aged 70 or over with lung adenocarcinoma. The sequenced material came from FFPE adjacent normal lung tissue. The chain recombines TRBV7-3 with TRBJ2-6, with unresolved D. CDR3 in DNA: TGTGCCAGCAGGTCCGGCGCCGGGGCCAACGTCCTGACTTTC. Amino acid sequence: CASRSGAGANVLTF.